The clone carrying this T cell receptor (beta chain) has a count of ten or more. Its antigen is still unknown. Inclusion characteristics of ophthalmopathy patients comprised a Clinical Activity Score of at least 3, a NOSPECS grade of at least 4, and duration under 3 months. Clinical symptoms, serum thyroxine, TRAb, thyroid ultrasound and orbital computed tomography informed diagnoses. The PBMCs had their origin in roughly 9.4 ml of fresh peripheral blood. V lost 5 bases and J lost 7; bases outside the gene matches: 11. Germline V CDR1 and CDR2: SEHNR, FQNEAQ (reference sequence). The CDR3 is made up of 16 amino acids. There were TCR beta CDR3 regions amplified from RNA transcripts. A set of HTBI primers served as the primers for a first-round RT-PCR of the TCR CDR3. Via MiXCR, TCRdb re-called the multiplex PCR reads, giving one row per CDR3 protein. The table includes about 640,000 distinct CDR3 sequences, roughly 15% detected once.

This sample was included in a study of T cells in Graves' hyperthyroidism and ophthalmopathy. Study results and caveats: Most expanded thyroid clonotypes above 0.001 also appeared in blood.

The sequence was collected from a woman aged 45-59 years with Graves' ophthalmopathy. The chain uses TRBV7-9 and TRBJ2-2, with TRBD2 identical over 9 bases. The sequenced sample was blood. The CDR3 spells CASSRLASGIVGELFF. The DNA for the CDR3 is TGTGCCAGCAGCCGCCTAGCTAGCGGGATCGTCGGGGAGCTGTTTTTT.